This T cell receptor (beta chain) was sequenced during a study of T-cell memory formation after mild COVID-19. Broader study findings: Mostly located in CM and EM were contracting CD4+ clones, with contracting CD8+ clones located in EMRA.

V shed 6 bases and J shed 2 bases, with 10 bases lying between them. This CDR3 has 13 amino acids. Germline lookup yields CDR1 SGHTA and CDR2 FQGTGA. This clonotype has more than one count but fewer than ten. Antigen unknown. MiXCR was run by TCRdb on the 5' RACE reads, yielding one entry per CDR3 protein. The sample lists around 450,000 distinct CDR3 sequences; roughly 20% were seen once. The receptor's source is an adult woman who had mild COVID-19 (a few samples of this study predate the infection). Cell type and time point are not known. Sequencing was done on a sample of PBMCs or a T cell subset sorted from them (not recorded which). The chain uses TRBV7-3 and TRBJ2-5, with D possibly being TRBD1 or TRBD2 (5 bases each). In DNA form, the CDR3 reads TGTGCCAGCAGGAAGGGACCTCAAGAGACCCAGTACTTC. It specifies CASRKGPQETQYF.